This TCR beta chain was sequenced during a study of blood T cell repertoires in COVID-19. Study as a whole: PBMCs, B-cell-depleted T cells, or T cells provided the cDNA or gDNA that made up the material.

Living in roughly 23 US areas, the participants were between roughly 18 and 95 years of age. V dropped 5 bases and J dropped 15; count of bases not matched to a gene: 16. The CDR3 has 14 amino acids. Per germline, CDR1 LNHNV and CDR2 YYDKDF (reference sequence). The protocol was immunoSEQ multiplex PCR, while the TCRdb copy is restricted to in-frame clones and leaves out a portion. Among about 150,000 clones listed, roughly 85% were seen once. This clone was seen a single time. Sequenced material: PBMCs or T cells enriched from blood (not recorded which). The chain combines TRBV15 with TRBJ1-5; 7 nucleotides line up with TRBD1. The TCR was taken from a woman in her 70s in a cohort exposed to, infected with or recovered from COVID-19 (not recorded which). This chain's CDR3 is CATSSRQGLPRMHF. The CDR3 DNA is TGTGCCACCAGCTCCCGACAGGGATTGCCGAGGATGCATTTT.